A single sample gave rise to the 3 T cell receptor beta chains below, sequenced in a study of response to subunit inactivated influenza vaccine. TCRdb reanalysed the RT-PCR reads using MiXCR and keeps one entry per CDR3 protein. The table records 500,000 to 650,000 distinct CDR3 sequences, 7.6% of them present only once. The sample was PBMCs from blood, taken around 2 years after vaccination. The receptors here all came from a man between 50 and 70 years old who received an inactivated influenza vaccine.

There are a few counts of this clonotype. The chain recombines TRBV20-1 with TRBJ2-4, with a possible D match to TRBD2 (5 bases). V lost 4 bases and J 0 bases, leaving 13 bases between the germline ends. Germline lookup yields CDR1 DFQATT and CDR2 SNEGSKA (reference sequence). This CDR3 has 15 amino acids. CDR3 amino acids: CSATPLSAAKNIQYF. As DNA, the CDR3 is TGCAGTGCTACCCCCCTTAGCGCAGCCAAAAACATTCAGTACTTC.

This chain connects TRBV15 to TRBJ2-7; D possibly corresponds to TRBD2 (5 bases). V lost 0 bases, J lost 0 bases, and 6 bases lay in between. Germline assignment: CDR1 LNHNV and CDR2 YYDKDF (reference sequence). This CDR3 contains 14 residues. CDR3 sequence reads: CATSRDAGSYEQYF. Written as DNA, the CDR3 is TGTGCCACCAGCAGAGATGCGGGCTCCTACGAGCAGTACTTC.

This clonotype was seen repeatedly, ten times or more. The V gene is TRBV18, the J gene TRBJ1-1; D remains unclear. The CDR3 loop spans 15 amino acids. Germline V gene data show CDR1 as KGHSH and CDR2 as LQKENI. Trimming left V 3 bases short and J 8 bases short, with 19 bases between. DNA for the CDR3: TGTGCCAGCTCACCTTTCGAGCGAGTTGGGCCCGAAGCTTTCTTT. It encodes CASSPFERVGPEAFF.